The rows below give T cell receptor beta chains drawn from one sample of a study of shared clonotypes between healthy human individuals. Assay: immunoSEQ multiplex PCR; the TCRdb copy retains only in-frame clones and omits some. The repertoire holds 950,000 to 1,300,000 clones, with roughly 80% as singletons. The sequencing input was memory CD4+ T cells sorted from blood. These receptors came from a man younger than 30 in good health. Both conserved end residues are part of each CDR3. The order of the fields is D gene, J gene, clone size, V gene, CDR3 DNA, CDR3 protein. The D gene is left open where the match is weak. Some rows mark clone size as missing; the rest say once, few, many or name a class of expanded clone.

d_call: TRBD2; j_call: TRBJ2-1; clone_size: NA; v_call: TRBV7-9; cdr3_nt: TGTGCCAGCAGCCGTCGGGGTGCGGGGGGGCAAGATGAGCAGTTCTTC; cdr3_aa: CASSRRGAGGQDEQFF
d_call: NA; j_call: TRBJ2-1; clone_size: NA; v_call: TRBV2; cdr3_nt: TGTGCCGCCGGGGTGGAGGGGGGCAATGAGCAGTTCTTC; cdr3_aa: CAAGVEGGNEQFF
d_call: TRBD2; j_call: TRBJ2-3; clone_size: NA; v_call: TRBV18; cdr3_nt: TGTGCCAGCTCACCTAAAGCGGGAGTAGATACGCAGTATTTT; cdr3_aa: CASSPKAGVDTQYF
d_call: TRBD2; j_call: TRBJ2-1; clone_size: NA; v_call: TRBV15; cdr3_nt: TGTGCCACCAGCAGAGAAGCGGGGTACAATGAGCAGTTCTTC; cdr3_aa: CATSREAGYNEQFF
d_call: NA; j_call: TRBJ1-4; clone_size: NA; v_call: TRBV2; cdr3_nt: TGTGCCAGCAGTGAAACAGGGTTTAATGAAAAACTGTTTTTT; cdr3_aa: CASSETGFNEKLFF
d_call: NA; j_call: TRBJ2-7; clone_size: NA; v_call: TRBV4-1; cdr3_nt: TGCGCCAGCAGCCAAGACCTCTGGGGAGGGGGCGGCGAGCAGTACTTC; cdr3_aa: CASSQDLWGGGGEQYF
d_call: NA; j_call: TRBJ1-2; clone_size: NA; v_call: TRBV10-3; cdr3_nt: TGTGCCATCAGTGGGGTAGGCGATGGCTACACCTTC; cdr3_aa: CAISGVGDGYTF
d_call: TRBD1; j_call: TRBJ1-6; clone_size: once; v_call: TRBV7-9; cdr3_nt: TGTGCCAGCAGCACATTCTTGACAGGGTTAGATTCACCCCTCCACTTT; cdr3_aa: CASSTFLTGLDSPLHF
d_call: TRBD2; j_call: TRBJ2-7; clone_size: few; v_call: TRBV18; cdr3_nt: TGTGCCAGCTCACCCCCCGGGACTAGCGGGAGTTCCGAGCAGTACTTC; cdr3_aa: CASSPPGTSGSSEQYF
d_call: NA; j_call: TRBJ1-2; clone_size: NA; v_call: TRBV2; cdr3_nt: TGTGCCAGCGAGCGGGTTAACTATGGCTACACCTTC; cdr3_aa: CASERVNYGYTF
d_call: NA; j_call: TRBJ1-2; clone_size: NA; v_call: TRBV10-3; cdr3_nt: TGTGCCATCAGGGGGGAATCCCGAGGCTACACCTTC; cdr3_aa: CAIRGESRGYTF
d_call: NA; j_call: TRBJ1-2; clone_size: NA; v_call: TRBV7-9; cdr3_nt: TGTGCCAGCAGCCAAGCCGGGTCTACTAACTATGGCTACACCTTC; cdr3_aa: CASSQAGSTNYGYTF
d_call: TRBD1; j_call: TRBJ1-3; clone_size: NA; v_call: TRBV28; cdr3_nt: TGTGCCAGCAGTTTGTCAGGGGGGATCTCTGGAAACACCATATATTTT; cdr3_aa: CASSLSGGISGNTIYF
d_call: TRBD1; j_call: TRBJ1-1; clone_size: NA; v_call: TRBV5-1; cdr3_nt: TGCGCCAGCAGCTCTGACAGGGGAGAAGCTTTCTTT; cdr3_aa: CASSSDRGEAFF
d_call: TRBD1; j_call: TRBJ2-7; clone_size: NA; v_call: TRBV18; cdr3_nt: TGTGCCAGCTCACCTTGGGACAGAACTAACTACGAGCAGTACTTC; cdr3_aa: CASSPWDRTNYEQYF
d_call: NA; j_call: TRBJ2-5; clone_size: NA; v_call: TRBV7-2; cdr3_nt: TGTGCCAGCAGCTCGGATTTTGGGGGCAGACAAGAGACCCAGTACTTC; cdr3_aa: CASSSDFGGRQETQYF
d_call: TRBD1; j_call: TRBJ2-7; clone_size: few; v_call: TRBV10-1; cdr3_nt: TGCGCCAGCAGTGAGTATAACAGGGGCCCCTCCTACGAGCAGTACTTC; cdr3_aa: CASSEYNRGPSYEQYF
d_call: NA; j_call: TRBJ1-2; clone_size: once; v_call: TRBV2; cdr3_nt: TGTGCCAGCAGGGGTGGAGGGGCTGGCTACACCTTC; cdr3_aa: CASRGGGAGYTF
d_call: NA; j_call: TRBJ2-1; clone_size: NA; v_call: TRBV11-2; cdr3_nt: TGTGCCAGCAGCTTCCCCCCGTACAATGAGCAGTTCTTC; cdr3_aa: CASSFPPYNEQFF
d_call: NA; j_call: TRBJ2-7; clone_size: few; v_call: TRBV10-3; cdr3_nt: TGTGCCATCAGTGGGGTTACGACAGCCTACGAGCAGTACTTC; cdr3_aa: CAISGVTTAYEQYF
d_call: TRBD1; j_call: TRBJ1-4; clone_size: NA; v_call: TRBV5-6; cdr3_nt: TGTGCCAGCAGCTCCTACGACAGGGGAGACTATACAAAACTGTTTTTT; cdr3_aa: CASSSYDRGDYTKLFF
d_call: NA; j_call: TRBJ2-7; clone_size: NA; v_call: TRBV27; cdr3_nt: TGTGCCAGCAGTCCATATCGTACAGGTGGGCAGTACTTC; cdr3_aa: CASSPYRTGGQYF
d_call: TRBD1; j_call: TRBJ1-5; clone_size: once; v_call: TRBV2; cdr3_nt: TGTGCCAGCAGCTCCCGACAGGGCTATCAGCCCCAGCATTTT; cdr3_aa: CASSSRQGYQPQHF
d_call: NA; j_call: TRBJ2-3; clone_size: NA; v_call: TRBV5-4; cdr3_nt: TGTGCCAGCAGCTTGGAGGGGAAGAGGACAGATACGCAGTATTTT; cdr3_aa: CASSLEGKRTDTQYF
d_call: NA; j_call: TRBJ1-6; clone_size: NA; v_call: TRBV6-6; cdr3_nt: TGTGCCAGCAGTCTCCAACCCGACACGCCGAGGCCCCTCCACTTT; cdr3_aa: CASSLQPDTPRPLHF
d_call: NA; j_call: TRBJ2-7; clone_size: NA; v_call: TRBV6-5; cdr3_nt: TGTGCCAGCAGTTTCAGGGATGAGCAGTACTTC; cdr3_aa: CASSFRDEQYF
d_call: TRBD1; j_call: TRBJ1-3; clone_size: once; v_call: TRBV4-3; cdr3_nt: TGCGCCAGCAGCCAAGGGGGACAGGGTAACACCATATATTTT; cdr3_aa: CASSQGGQGNTIYF
d_call: TRBD2; j_call: TRBJ2-1; clone_size: once; v_call: TRBV19; cdr3_nt: TGTGCCAGTTACCCGGGGGGACTCTCCTACAATGAGCAGTTCTTC; cdr3_aa: CASYPGGLSYNEQFF
d_call: NA; j_call: TRBJ1-2; clone_size: few; v_call: TRBV11-1; cdr3_nt: TGTGCCAGCACCCCCACCGAGGCAGGGAACTATGGCTACACCTTC; cdr3_aa: CASTPTEAGNYGYTF
d_call: NA; j_call: TRBJ1-2; clone_size: many; v_call: TRBV21-1; cdr3_nt: TGTGCCAGCAGCACCCCCCTCCATGAGACAGGGGGGCCCTTAAGGGATGGCTACACCTTC; cdr3_aa: CASSTPLHETGGPLRDGYTF
d_call: TRBD2; j_call: TRBJ2-7; clone_size: NA; v_call: TRBV7-8; cdr3_nt: TGTGCCAGCAGACAGGACAGGGTGCTAGCGGGAGGATCCCCTAGGTACGAGCAGTACTTC; cdr3_aa: CASRQDRVLAGGSPRYEQYF
d_call: TRBD1; j_call: TRBJ2-5; clone_size: NA; v_call: TRBV5-1; cdr3_nt: TGCGCCAGCGGCTGGGGGACAGCACAAGAGACCCAGTACTTC; cdr3_aa: CASGWGTAQETQYF
d_call: NA; j_call: TRBJ2-3; clone_size: NA; v_call: TRBV7-3; cdr3_nt: TGTGCCAGCAGTCCCTACCGACTCGGGACTGCAGATACGCAGTATTTT; cdr3_aa: CASSPYRLGTADTQYF
d_call: NA; j_call: TRBJ1-5; clone_size: NA; v_call: TRBV28; cdr3_nt: TGTGCCAGCAGTTCCGACGGTTATAGCAATCAGCCCCAGCATTTT; cdr3_aa: CASSSDGYSNQPQHF
d_call: NA; j_call: TRBJ2-5; clone_size: NA; v_call: TRBV11-2; cdr3_nt: TGTGCCAGCAGCTTAGTCGGAGAGACCCAGTACTTC; cdr3_aa: CASSLVGETQYF
d_call: NA; j_call: TRBJ1-6; clone_size: NA; v_call: TRBV5-1; cdr3_nt: TGCGCCAGCAGCCCTACAGGGTTCGAGAATTCACCCCTCCACTTT; cdr3_aa: CASSPTGFENSPLHF
d_call: TRBD1; j_call: TRBJ1-1; clone_size: once; v_call: TRBV30; cdr3_nt: TGTGCCTTGGACAGGGGGGTTTATAACACTGAAGCTTTCTTT; cdr3_aa: CALDRGVYNTEAFF
d_call: NA; j_call: TRBJ1-1; clone_size: NA; v_call: TRBV6-1; cdr3_nt: TGTGCCAGCGGGGTCCTCGGTACCACTGAAGCTTTCTTT; cdr3_aa: CASGVLGTTEAFF
d_call: NA; j_call: TRBJ1-6; clone_size: NA; v_call: TRBV6-1; cdr3_nt: TGTGCCAGCAGGGTGCAGGGGTATAATTCACCCCTCCACTTT; cdr3_aa: CASRVQGYNSPLHF
d_call: NA; j_call: TRBJ1-5; clone_size: NA; v_call: TRBV6-5; cdr3_nt: TGTGCCAGCAGTCCCCCAGGGAATCAGCCCCAGCATTTT; cdr3_aa: CASSPPGNQPQHF
d_call: NA; j_call: TRBJ2-5; clone_size: few; v_call: TRBV5-1; cdr3_nt: TGCGCCAGCTCAAGAGGGGACACCCAAGAGACCCAGTACTTC; cdr3_aa: CASSRGDTQETQYF
d_call: NA; j_call: TRBJ2-5; clone_size: NA; v_call: TRBV10-3; cdr3_nt: TGTGCCATCAGTGCAGCTCCCCAAGAGACCCAGTACTTC; cdr3_aa: CAISAAPQETQYF
d_call: TRBD1; j_call: TRBJ2-2; clone_size: NA; v_call: TRBV27; cdr3_nt: TGTGCCAGCAGCCTACAGGGGGCGGACGGGGAGCTGTTTTTT; cdr3_aa: CASSLQGADGELFF
d_call: NA; j_call: TRBJ1-2; clone_size: NA; v_call: TRBV7-9; cdr3_nt: TGTGCCAGCAGCTTAAGTCAGCAGGTTGGATATGGCTACACCTTC; cdr3_aa: CASSLSQQVGYGYTF
d_call: NA; j_call: TRBJ2-2; clone_size: once; v_call: TRBV7-8; cdr3_nt: TGTGCCAGCAGCTTAGTACAGGCGGGCACCGGGGAGCTGTTTTTT; cdr3_aa: CASSLVQAGTGELFF